The rows below give T cell receptor beta chains drawn from one sample of a study of OX40 agonist ivuxolimab in advanced cancers. Here immunoSEQ multiplex PCR was the method, and the copy in TCRdb shows in-frame clones only, minus some. Found here are 90,000 or so clones, nearly 90% of them singletons; the top ten hold roughly 0.33%. This specimen consisted of CD4+ or CD8+ T cells sorted from blood, obtained in a trial of the OX40 agonist ivuxolimab. The receptors stem from an adult with an advanced solid tumor such as melanoma, head and neck, liver or kidney cancer. Each CDR3 is given with its conserved first and last residue. A D gene is named only where the DNA matches it firmly. A row's size may be missing; if present it is once, few, many or a size class.

j_gene	abundance	d_gene	v_gene	CDR3aa	CDR3nt
TRBJ2-5	NA	TRBD2	TRBV6-5	CATWTSGNVRETQYF	TGTGCCACTTGGACTAGCGGGAACGTACGGGAGACCCAGTACTTC
TRBJ2-2	few	NA	TRBV7-2	CASSLFTGELFF	TGTGCCAGCAGCTTATTCACCGGGGAGCTGTTTTTT
TRBJ2-7	NA	TRBD1	TRBV5-1	CASSTNVGTGVYEQYF	TGCGCCAGCAGCACCAACGTTGGGACAGGGGTTTACGAGCAGTACTTC
TRBJ1-4	few	NA	TRBV30	CAWSIREKLFF	TGTGCCTGGAGCATTCGGGAAAAACTGTTTTTT
TRBJ2-7	NA	NA	TRBV19	CASSIDNAYEQYF	TGTGCCAGTAGTATTGACAATGCCTACGAGCAGTACTTC
TRBJ2-3	once	NA	TRBV7-2	CASSPMTSTDTQYF	TGTGCCAGCAGCCCCATGACTAGCACAGATACGCAGTATTTT
TRBJ1-1	NA	NA	TRBV15	CATSRRGENTEAFF	TGTGCCACCAGCAGACGGGGTGAGAACACTGAAGCTTTCTTT
TRBJ2-7	NA	TRBD2	TRBV28	CASSSGTSYEQYF	TGTGCCAGCAGTTCCGGGACTAGTTACGAGCAGTACTTC
TRBJ2-1	NA	TRBD1	TRBV11-1	CASSPGTGGNNEQFF	TGTGCCAGCAGCCCGGGGACAGGGGGTAACAATGAGCAGTTCTTC
TRBJ1-2	NA	NA	TRBV18	CASSPPAEGYTF	TGTGCCAGCTCACCACCGGCGGAGGGCTACACCTTC
TRBJ2-1	NA	NA	TRBV19	CASRNRDLHNEQFF	TGTGCCAGTAGAAACAGGGATCTCCACAATGAGCAGTTCTTC
TRBJ2-1	NA	TRBD1	TRBV14	CASSQDWRPRGTYNEQFF	TGTGCCAGCAGCCAAGATTGGCGCCCCAGGGGGACCTACAATGAGCAGTTCTTC
TRBJ2-2	NA	NA	TRBV7-2	CARSVVGNTGELFF	TGTGCCAGATCCGTTGTGGGGAACACCGGGGAGCTGTTTTTT
TRBJ2-4	NA	NA	TRBV28	CASSEGGKNIQYF	TGTGCCAGCAGTGAGGGTGGGAAAAACATTCAGTACTTC
TRBJ2-7	NA	TRBD1	TRBV27	CASSLWGTGGYEQYF	TGTGCCAGCAGTTTATGGGGGACAGGGGGCTACGAGCAGTACTTC
TRBJ2-7	NA	NA	TRBV18	CASSHERNYEQYF	TGTGCCAGCTCACATGAAAGAAACTACGAGCAGTACTTC
TRBJ2-7	NA	TRBD2	TRBV19	CASSISGLSYEQYF	TGTGCCAGTAGTATTAGCGGGCTCTCCTACGAGCAGTACTTC
TRBJ1-2	NA	NA	TRBV9	CASSSLGTPASGYTF	TGTGCCAGCAGCTCACTTGGGACACCGGCCAGTGGCTACACCTTC
TRBJ1-2	NA	NA	TRBV5-4	CASTPTQGINYGYTF	TGTGCCAGCACCCCTACACAGGGAATTAACTATGGCTACACCTTC
TRBJ2-5	NA	NA	TRBV10-3	CAISGEADRTQETQYF	TGTGCCATCAGTGGGGAGGCGGACAGAACCCAAGAGACCCAGTACTTC